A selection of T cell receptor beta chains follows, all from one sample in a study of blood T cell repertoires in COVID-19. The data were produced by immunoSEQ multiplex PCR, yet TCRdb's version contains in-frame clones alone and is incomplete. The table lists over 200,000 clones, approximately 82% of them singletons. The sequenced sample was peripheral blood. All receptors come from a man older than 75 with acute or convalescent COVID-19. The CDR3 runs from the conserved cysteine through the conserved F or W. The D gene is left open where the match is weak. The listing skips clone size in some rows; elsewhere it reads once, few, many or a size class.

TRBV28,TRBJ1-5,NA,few,CASSLRGIGNQPQHF,TGTGCCAGCAGTTTGAGGGGGATAGGAAATCAGCCCCAGCATTTT
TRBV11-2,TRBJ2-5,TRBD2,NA,CASSLDLAGAPFETQYF,TGTGCCAGCAGCTTAGATCTAGCGGGAGCCCCGTTTGAGACCCAGTACTTC
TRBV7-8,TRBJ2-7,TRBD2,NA,CASSSGLAGVYEQYF,TGTGCCAGCAGCTCGGGACTAGCGGGAGTCTACGAGCAGTACTTC
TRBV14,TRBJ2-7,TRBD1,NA,CASSHPDRGSYEQYF,TGTGCCAGCAGCCATCCGGACAGGGGCTCCTACGAGCAGTACTTC
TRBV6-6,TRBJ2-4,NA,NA,CAAGELGIQYF,TGTGCCGCAGGGGAACTAGGTATTCAGTACTTC
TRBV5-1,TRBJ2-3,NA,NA,CASNQVSSDTQYF,TGCGCCAGTAACCAGGTTTCTTCAGATACGCAGTATTTT
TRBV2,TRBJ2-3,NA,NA,CASSSRQSNTDTQYF,TGTGCCAGCAGCTCGCGGCAGAGTAACACAGATACGCAGTATTTT
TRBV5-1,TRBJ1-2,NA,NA,CASSGMTGSYGYTF,TGCGCCAGCAGCGGGATGACAGGATCCTATGGCTACACCTTC
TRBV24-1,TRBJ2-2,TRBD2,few,CATSDSLAGATGELFF,TGTGCCACCAGTGATAGCCTAGCGGGAGCCACCGGGGAGCTGTTTTTT
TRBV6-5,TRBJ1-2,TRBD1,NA,CASSPGTGISYGYTF,TGTGCCAGCAGTCCCGGGACAGGAATTAGCTATGGCTACACCTTC
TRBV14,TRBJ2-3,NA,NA,CASSQLGAQTNIYTDTQYF,TGTGCCAGCAGCCAGCTTGGGGCCCAGACCAATATTTACACAGATACGCAGTATTTT
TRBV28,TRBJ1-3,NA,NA,CASTPLGGSGNTIYF,TGTGCCAGCACCCCTTTAGGCGGCTCTGGAAACACCATATATTTT
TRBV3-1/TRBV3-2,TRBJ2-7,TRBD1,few,CASSFRDRVYEQYF,TGTGCCAGCAGCTTCCGGGACAGGGTCTACGAGCAGTACTTC
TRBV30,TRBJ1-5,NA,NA,CAWSRVGGWGNQPQHF,TGTGCCTGGAGTAGGGTCGGGGGATGGGGCAATCAGCCCCAGCATTTT
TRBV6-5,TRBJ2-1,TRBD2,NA,CASSPTGGYNEQFF,TGTGCCAGCAGTCCGACGGGGGGCTACAATGAGCAGTTCTTC
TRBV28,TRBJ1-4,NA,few,CASSRPRGGDEKLFF,TGTGCCAGCAGTCGCCCGAGGGGGGGGGATGAAAAACTGTTTTTT
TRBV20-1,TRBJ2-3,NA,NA,CSATFRDTQYF,TGCAGTGCCACTTTTCGAGATACGCAGTATTTT
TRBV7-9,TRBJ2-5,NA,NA,CASSLKFGETQYF,TGTGCCAGCAGCTTAAAATTTGGCGAGACCCAGTACTTC
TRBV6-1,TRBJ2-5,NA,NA,CASSDLEETQYF,TGTGCCAGCAGTGACCTCGAAGAGACCCAGTACTTC
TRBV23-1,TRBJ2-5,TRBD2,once,CASSHPPAGGWETQYF,TGCGCCAGCAGTCATCCCCCAGCGGGAGGATGGGAGACCCAGTACTTC
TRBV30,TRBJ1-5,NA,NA,CAWRGAGESNQPQHF,TGTGCCTGGAGGGGGGCAGGGGAGAGCAATCAGCCCCAGCATTTT
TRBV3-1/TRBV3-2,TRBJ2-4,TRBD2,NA,CASSATAGGLVKNIQYF,TGTGCCAGCAGCGCGACGGCGGGAGGGCTTGTCAAAAACATTCAGTACTTC
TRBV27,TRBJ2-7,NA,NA,CASRNSEQYF,TGTGCCAGCAGGAACAGCGAGCAGTACTTC
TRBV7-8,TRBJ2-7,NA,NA,CASSLSGYEQYF,TGTGCCAGCAGCTTATCGGGCTACGAGCAGTACTTC
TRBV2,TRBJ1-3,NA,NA,CASSEPGGKGNTIYF,TGTGCCAGCAGTGAGCCGGGGGGCAAAGGAAACACCATATATTTT
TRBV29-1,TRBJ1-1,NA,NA,CSVKTGNTEAFF,TGCAGCGTTAAGACAGGGAACACTGAAGCTTTCTTT
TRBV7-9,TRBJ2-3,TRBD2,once,CASSATSGGADTQYF,TGTGCCAGCAGCGCTACTAGCGGGGGGGCAGATACGCAGTATTTT
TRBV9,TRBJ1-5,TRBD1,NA,CASSAGTASNQPQHF,TGTGCCAGCAGCGCCGGGACAGCTAGCAATCAGCCCCAGCATTTT
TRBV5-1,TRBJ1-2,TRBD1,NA,CASSPEPRGVGYTF,TGCGCCAGCAGCCCGGAGCCCAGGGGGGTTGGGTACACCTTC
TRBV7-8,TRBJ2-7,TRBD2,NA,CASSLATSGYIYEQYF,TGTGCCAGCAGCTTAGCGACTAGCGGGTACATCTACGAGCAGTACTTC
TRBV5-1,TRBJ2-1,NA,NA,CASSLVRELGNEQFF,TGCGCCAGCAGCTTGGTGAGGGAGTTGGGGAATGAGCAGTTCTTC
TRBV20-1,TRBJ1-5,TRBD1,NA,CSASEGTGGSNQPQHF,TGCAGTGCTAGTGAGGGGACAGGGGGTAGCAATCAGCCCCAGCATTTT
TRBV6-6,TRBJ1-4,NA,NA,CASSPPGRTEKLFF,TGTGCCAGCAGCCCCCCCGGGAGGACGGAAAAACTGTTTTTT
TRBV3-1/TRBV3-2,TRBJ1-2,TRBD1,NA,CASTPTGKYVGYTF,TGTGCCAGCACCCCGACAGGGAAATATGTCGGCTACACCTTC
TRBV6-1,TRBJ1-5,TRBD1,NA,CASSEGTGLGQPQHF,TGTGCCAGCAGTGAAGGGACAGGGTTAGGCCAGCCCCAGCATTTT
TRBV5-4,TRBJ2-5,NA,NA,CASSLGQHQETQYF,TGTGCCAGCAGCCTGGGACAACACCAAGAGACCCAGTACTTC
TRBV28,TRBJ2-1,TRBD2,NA,CASSSHGASGSYNEQFF,TGTGCCAGCAGCTCCCACGGGGCTAGCGGTTCCTACAATGAGCAGTTCTTC
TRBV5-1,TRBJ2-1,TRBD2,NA,CASSPPSSGRANSEQFF,TGCGCCAGCAGCCCCCCCTCTAGCGGGAGGGCCAACAGTGAGCAGTTCTTC
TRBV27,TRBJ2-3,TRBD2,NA,CATLQRGGISDTQYF,TGTGCCACTCTACAACGCGGGGGGATATCAGATACGCAGTATTTT
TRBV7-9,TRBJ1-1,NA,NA,CASSFTGSSTEAFF,TGTGCCAGCAGCTTCACAGGGTCTAGCACTGAAGCTTTCTTT
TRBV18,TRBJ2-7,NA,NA,CASSPQSMTVGYEQYF,TGTGCCAGCTCACCCCAATCTATGACAGTCGGCTACGAGCAGTACTTC
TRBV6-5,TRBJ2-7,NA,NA,CASRQSGQGTYEQYF,TGTGCCAGCAGGCAAAGCGGGCAAGGGACCTACGAGCAGTACTTC
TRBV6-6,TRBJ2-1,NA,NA,CASSYPDQGYEQFF,TGTGCCAGCAGTTACCCCGACCAGGGTTATGAGCAGTTCTTC
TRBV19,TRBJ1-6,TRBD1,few,CASRGQYNSPLHF,TGTGCCAGCCGGGGACAGTATAATTCACCCCTCCACTTT